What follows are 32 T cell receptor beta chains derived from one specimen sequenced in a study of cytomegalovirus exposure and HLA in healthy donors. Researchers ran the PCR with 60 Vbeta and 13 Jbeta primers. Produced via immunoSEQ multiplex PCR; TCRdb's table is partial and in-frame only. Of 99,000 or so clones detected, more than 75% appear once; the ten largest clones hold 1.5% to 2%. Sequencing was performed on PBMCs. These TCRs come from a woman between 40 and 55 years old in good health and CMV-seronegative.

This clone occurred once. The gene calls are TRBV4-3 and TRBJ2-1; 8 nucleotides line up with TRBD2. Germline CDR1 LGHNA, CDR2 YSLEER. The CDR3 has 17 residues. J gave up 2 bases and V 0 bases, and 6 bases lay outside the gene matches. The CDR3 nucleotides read TGCGCCAGCAGCCAAGAGTCGCTAGCGGGTGCCTACAATGAGCAGTTCTTC. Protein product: CASSQESLAGAYNEQFF.

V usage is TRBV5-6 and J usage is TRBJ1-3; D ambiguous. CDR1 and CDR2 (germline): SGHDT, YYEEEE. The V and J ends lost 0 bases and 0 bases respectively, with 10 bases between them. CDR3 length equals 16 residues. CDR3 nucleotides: TGTGCCAGCAGCTTGGGGGCCCTCCCCTCTGGAAACACCATATATTTT. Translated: CASSLGALPSGNTIYF.

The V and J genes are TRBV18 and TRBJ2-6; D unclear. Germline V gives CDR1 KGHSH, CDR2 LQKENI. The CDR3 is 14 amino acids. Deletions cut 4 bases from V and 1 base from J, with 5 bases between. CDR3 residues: CASSLNSGANVLTF. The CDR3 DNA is TGTGCCAGCTCACTCAATTCTGGGGCCAACGTCCTGACTTTC.

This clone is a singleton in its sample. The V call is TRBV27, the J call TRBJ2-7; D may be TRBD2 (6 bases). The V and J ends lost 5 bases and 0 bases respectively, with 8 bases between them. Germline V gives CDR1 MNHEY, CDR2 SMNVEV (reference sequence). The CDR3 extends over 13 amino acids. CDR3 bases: TGTGCCAGCAGTCGGACTACCTCCTACGAGCAGTACTTC. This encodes CASSRTTSYEQYF.

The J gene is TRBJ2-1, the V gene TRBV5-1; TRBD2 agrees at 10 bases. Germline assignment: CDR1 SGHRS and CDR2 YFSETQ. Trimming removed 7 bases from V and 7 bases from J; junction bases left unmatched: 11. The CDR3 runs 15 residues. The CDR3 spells CASRFPTSGPNEQFF. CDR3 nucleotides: TGCGCCAGCCGTTTCCCGACTAGCGGGCCTAATGAGCAGTTCTTC.

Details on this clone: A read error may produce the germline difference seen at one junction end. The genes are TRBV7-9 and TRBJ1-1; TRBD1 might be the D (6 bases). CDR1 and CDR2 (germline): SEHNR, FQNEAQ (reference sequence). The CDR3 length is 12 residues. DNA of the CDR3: TGTTCCAGCAGCCCACGAGGGGGTGAAGCTTTCTTT. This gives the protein CSSSPRGGEAFF.

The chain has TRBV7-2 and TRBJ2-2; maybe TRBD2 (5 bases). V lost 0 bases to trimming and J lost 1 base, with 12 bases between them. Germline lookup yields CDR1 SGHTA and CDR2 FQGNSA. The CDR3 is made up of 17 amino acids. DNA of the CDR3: TGTGCCAGCAGCTTAGCCGGGCTAGCTCGGAACACCGGGGAGCTGTTTTTT. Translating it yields CASSLAGLARNTGELFF.

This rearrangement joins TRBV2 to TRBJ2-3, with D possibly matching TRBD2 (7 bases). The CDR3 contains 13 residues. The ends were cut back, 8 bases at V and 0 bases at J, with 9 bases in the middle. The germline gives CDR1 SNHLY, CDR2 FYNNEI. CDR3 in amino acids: CASRGASTDTQYF. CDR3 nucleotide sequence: TGTGCCAGCCGGGGGGCGAGCACAGATACGCAGTATTTT.

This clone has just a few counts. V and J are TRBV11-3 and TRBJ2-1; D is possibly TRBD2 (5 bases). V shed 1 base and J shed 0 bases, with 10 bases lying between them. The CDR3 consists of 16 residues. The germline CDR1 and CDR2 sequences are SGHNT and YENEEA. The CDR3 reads CASSLGMGSSYNEQFF. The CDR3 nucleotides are TGTGCCAGCAGCTTAGGAATGGGGAGCTCCTACAATGAGCAGTTCTTC.

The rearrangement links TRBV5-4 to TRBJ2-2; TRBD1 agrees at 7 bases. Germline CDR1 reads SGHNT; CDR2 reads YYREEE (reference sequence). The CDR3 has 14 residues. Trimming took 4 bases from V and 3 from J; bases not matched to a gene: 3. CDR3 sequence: CASSQGTDTGELFF. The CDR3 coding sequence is TGTGCCAGCAGCCAAGGGACAGACACCGGGGAGCTGTTTTTT.

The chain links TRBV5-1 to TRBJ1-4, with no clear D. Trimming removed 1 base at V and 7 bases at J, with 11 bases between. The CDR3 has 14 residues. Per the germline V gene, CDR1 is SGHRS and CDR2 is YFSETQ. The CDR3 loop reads CASSLHTVSEKLFF. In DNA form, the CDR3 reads TGCGCCAGCAGCTTGCATACAGTATCTGAAAAACTGTTTTTT.

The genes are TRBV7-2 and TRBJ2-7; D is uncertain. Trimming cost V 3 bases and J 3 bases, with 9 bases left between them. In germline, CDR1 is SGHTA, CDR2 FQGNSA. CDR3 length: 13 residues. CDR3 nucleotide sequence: TGTGCCAGCAGCTTTAGTAGAGGCTACGAGCAGTACTTC. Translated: CASSFSRGYEQYF.

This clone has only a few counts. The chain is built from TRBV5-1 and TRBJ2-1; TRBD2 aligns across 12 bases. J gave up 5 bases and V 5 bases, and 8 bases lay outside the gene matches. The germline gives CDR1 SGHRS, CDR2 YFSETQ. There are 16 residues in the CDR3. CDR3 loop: CASRKGGLAGNNEQFF. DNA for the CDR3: TGCGCCAGCAGAAAGGGAGGACTAGCGGGAAACAATGAGCAGTTCTTC.

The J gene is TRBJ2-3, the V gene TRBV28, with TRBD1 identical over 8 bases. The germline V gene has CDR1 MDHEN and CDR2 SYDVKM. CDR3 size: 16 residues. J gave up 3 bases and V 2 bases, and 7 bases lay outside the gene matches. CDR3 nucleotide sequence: TGTGCCAGCAGTTTAGAGGGGACAGGAGAAACAGATACGCAGTATTTT. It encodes CASSLEGTGETDTQYF.

The CDR3 region has the DNA TGTGCCAGCACGGGACAGGTTTATGGCTACACCTTC. Protein product: CASTGQVYGYTF. The V and J genes are TRBV28 and TRBJ1-2; 8 bases map to TRBD1. Trimming cost V 7 bases and J 5 bases; bases outside gene matches: 3. Germline CDR1 and CDR2: MDHEN and SYDVKM. This CDR3 has 12 amino acids.

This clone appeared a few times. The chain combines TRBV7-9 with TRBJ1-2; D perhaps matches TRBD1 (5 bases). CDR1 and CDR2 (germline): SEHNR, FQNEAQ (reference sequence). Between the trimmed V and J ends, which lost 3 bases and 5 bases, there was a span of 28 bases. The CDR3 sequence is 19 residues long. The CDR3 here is CASSFQYRAETAGPYGYTF. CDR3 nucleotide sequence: TGTGCCAGCAGCTTCCAATACCGGGCCGAGACGGCGGGACCTTATGGCTACACCTTC.

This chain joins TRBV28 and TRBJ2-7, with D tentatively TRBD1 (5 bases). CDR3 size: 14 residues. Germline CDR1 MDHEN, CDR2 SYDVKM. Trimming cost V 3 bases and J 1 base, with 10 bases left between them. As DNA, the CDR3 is TGTGCCAGCAGTTTTCTGAGGACATCCTACGAGCAGTACTTC. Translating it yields CASSFLRTSYEQYF.

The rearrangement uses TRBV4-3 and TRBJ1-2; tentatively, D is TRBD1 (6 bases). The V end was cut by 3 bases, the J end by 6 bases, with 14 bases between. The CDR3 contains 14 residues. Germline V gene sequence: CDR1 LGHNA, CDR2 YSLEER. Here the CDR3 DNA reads TGCGCCAGCAGCCAGGAAGGGACACCCCATGGCTACACCTTC. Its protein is CASSQEGTPHGYTF.

Written as DNA, the CDR3 is TGTGCCAGCAGTGAGGACTTCAACACTGAAGCTTTCTTT. This codes for CASSEDFNTEAFF. The chain recombines TRBV2 with TRBJ1-1; D is unresolved. Germline CDR1 reads SNHLY; CDR2 reads FYNNEI. The V end lost 3 bases, the J end lost 2 bases, and 7 bases lay between the germline ends. The length of the CDR3 is 13 residues. The whole variable domain, filled in from reference TRBV2 and TRBJ1-1, reads EPEVTQTPSHQVTQMGQEVILRCVPISNHLYFYWYRQILGQKVEFLVSFYNNEISEKSEIFDDQFSVERPDGSNFTLKIRSTKLEDSAMYFCASSEDFNTEAFFGQGTRLTVV.

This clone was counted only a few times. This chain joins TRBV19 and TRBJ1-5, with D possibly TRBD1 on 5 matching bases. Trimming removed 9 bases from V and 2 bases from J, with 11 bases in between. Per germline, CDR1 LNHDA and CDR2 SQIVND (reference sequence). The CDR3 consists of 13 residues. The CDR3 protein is CASLGHRNQPQHF. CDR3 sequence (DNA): TGTGCCAGCCTAGGACACCGCAATCAGCCCCAGCATTTT.

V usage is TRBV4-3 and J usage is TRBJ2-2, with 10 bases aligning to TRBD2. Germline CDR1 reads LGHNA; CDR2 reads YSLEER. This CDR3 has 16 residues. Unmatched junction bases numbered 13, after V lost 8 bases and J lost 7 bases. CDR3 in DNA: TGCGCCAGCGGTGGTAGCCTAGCGGGAGCGATCGGGGAGCTGTTTTTT. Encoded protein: CASGGSLAGAIGELFF.

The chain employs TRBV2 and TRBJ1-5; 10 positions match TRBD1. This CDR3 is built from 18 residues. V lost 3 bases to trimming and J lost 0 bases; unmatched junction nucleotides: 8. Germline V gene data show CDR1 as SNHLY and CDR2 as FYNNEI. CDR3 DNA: TGTGCCAGCAGTGACCGGGACAGGGGCCAAAATAGCAATCAGCCCCAGCATTTT. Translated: CASSDRDRGQNSNQPQHF.

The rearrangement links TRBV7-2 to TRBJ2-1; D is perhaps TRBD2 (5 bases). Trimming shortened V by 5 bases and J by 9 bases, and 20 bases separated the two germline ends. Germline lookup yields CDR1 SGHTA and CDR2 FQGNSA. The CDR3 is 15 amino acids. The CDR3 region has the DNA TGTGCCAGCAGCCGAGACTATAGTTTCCTGCGTGAGCAGTTCTTC. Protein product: CASSRDYSFLREQFF.

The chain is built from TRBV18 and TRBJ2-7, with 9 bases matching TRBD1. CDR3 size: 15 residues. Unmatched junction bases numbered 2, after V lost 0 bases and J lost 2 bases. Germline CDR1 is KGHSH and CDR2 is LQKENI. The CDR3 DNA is TGTGCCAGCTCACCACCGGGACAGGGAGCCTACGAGCAGTACTTC. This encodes CASSPPGQGAYEQYF.

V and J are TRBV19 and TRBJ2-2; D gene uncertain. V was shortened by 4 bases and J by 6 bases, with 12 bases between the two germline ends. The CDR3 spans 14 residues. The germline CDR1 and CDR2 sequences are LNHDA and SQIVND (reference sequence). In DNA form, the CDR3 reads TGTGCCAGTAGTACGGGTCTAACGCCCGGGGAGCTGTTTTTT. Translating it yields CASSTGLTPGELFF.

CDR3 region: CASRVTSGRTNEQFF. The CDR3 DNA sequence: TGTGCCAGCAGGGTTACTAGCGGGCGGACCAATGAGCAGTTCTTC. This rearrangement joins TRBV5-4 to TRBJ2-1, with TRBD2 matching 9 bases. Trimming at V came to 5 bases and at J to 6 bases, leaving 9 bases not matched to a gene. Germline V lookup: CDR1 SGHNT, CDR2 YYREEE (reference sequence). The CDR3 covers 15 residues.

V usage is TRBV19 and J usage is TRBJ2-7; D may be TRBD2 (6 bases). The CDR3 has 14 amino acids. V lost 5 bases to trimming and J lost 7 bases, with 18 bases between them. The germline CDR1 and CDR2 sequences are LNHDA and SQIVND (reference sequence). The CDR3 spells CASSLPGAYLEQYF. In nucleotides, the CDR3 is TGTGCCAGTAGTCTACCGGGAGCTTATCTAGAGCAGTACTTC. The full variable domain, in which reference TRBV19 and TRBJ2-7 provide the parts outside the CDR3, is DGGITQSPKYLFRKEGQNVTLSCEQNLNHDAMYWYRQDPGQGLRLIYYSQIVNDFQKGDIAEGYSVSREKKESFPLTVTSAQKNPTAFYLCASSLPGAYLEQYFGPGTRLTVT.

CDR3 in amino acids: CASSFGGRDYEQYF. The CDR3 region has the DNA TGTGCCAGCAGTTTTGGCGGGAGGGACTACGAGCAGTACTTC. The genes are TRBV28 and TRBJ2-7; 9 nucleotides agree with TRBD2. Losses at the gene ends were 3 bases for V and 3 bases for J; bases not matched to a gene: 3. Per the germline V gene, CDR1 is MDHEN and CDR2 is SYDVKM. The CDR3 runs to 14 residues.

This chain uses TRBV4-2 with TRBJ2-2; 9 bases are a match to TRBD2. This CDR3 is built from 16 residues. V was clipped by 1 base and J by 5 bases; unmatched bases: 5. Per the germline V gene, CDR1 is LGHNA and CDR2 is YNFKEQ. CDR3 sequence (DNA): TGTGCCAGCAGCCAAGCGGGGGCGGGAGGGACCGGGGAGCTGTTTTTT. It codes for CASSQAGAGGTGELFF.

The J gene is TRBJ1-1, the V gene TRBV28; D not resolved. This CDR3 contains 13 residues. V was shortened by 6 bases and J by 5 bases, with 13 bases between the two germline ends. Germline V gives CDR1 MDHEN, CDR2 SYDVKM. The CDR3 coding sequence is TGTGCCAGCAGCCCAGGAACGCCTACTGAAGCTTTCTTT. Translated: CASSPGTPTEAFF.

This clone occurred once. The CDR3 DNA reads TGTGCCACCAGCAGCGGGACAGGGGGCGCCGGGGGCTACACCTTC. Protein product: CATSSGTGGAGGYTF. This rearrangement joins TRBV15 to TRBJ1-2, with 12 bases identical to TRBD1. The V gene's germline CDR1 is LNHNV and CDR2 YYDKDF (reference sequence). Losses at the gene ends were 3 bases for V and 8 bases for J; bases not matched to a gene: 7. CDR3 length equals 15 residues.

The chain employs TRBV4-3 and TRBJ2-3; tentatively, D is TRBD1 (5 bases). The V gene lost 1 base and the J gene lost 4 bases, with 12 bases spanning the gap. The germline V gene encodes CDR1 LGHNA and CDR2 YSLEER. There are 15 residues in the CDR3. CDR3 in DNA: TGCGCCAGCAGCCAAGTTCTGCAGGGTCCAGATACGCAGTATTTT. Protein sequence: CASSQVLQGPDTQYF.